The clone carrying this TCR beta chain was seen many times. The antigen remains undetermined. Researchers barred patients who had uncontrolled infection, other autoimmune disease, pregnancy or lactation. Ahead of any ophthalmopathy symptoms, the blood sample was obtained at the first diagnosis of hyperthyroidism. V dropped 7 bases and J dropped 7 bases, with 10 bases sitting between them. CDR3 length equals 11 residues. The data stem from a study of T cells in Graves' hyperthyroidism and ophthalmopathy. Study-level findings and limits: A model of 13 V-J pairs discriminated ophthalmopathy from stable hyperthyroidism. The blood repertoire included most of the expanded thyroid clonotypes above 0.001.

Amplified regions were TCR beta CDR3 sequences from RNA transcripts. With the HTBI primer set, the TCR CDR3 went through a first round of RT-PCR. TCRdb reanalysed the multiplex PCR reads using MiXCR and keeps one entry per CDR3 protein. The sample has under 750,000 distinct CDR3 sequences, approximately 18% seen once; the top ten hold over 15%. The sequence derives from a woman in her fifties or sixties with Graves' hyperthyroidism that later progressed to Graves' ophthalmopathy. This rearrangement joins TRBV12-3 or TRBV12-4 to TRBJ2-5; D is tentatively TRBD1 or TRBD2 (5 bases each). Sequencing was done on a sample of blood. CDR3 in amino acids: CASTDGGTQYF. The CDR3 bases are TGTGCCAGCACCGATGGGGGGACCCAGTACTTC.